A selection of T cell receptor beta chains follows, all from one sample in a study of control samples from healthy donors and cancer patients. Only in-frame clones appear in the TCRdb table, and some are missing; sequencing was by immunoSEQ multiplex PCR. The table shows around 250,000 clones, with approximately 80% occurring only once. The sample was PBMCs. The receptor set was obtained from a woman aged 60 to 75 with lung cancer. CDR3s include the opening cysteine and the closing phenylalanine or tryptophan. The order of the fields is J gene, clone size, D gene, V gene, CDR3 protein, CDR3 DNA. A D gene is named only where the DNA matches it firmly. Some rows mark clone size as missing; the rest say once, few, many or name a class of expanded clone.

J gene: TRBJ2-7
clone size: NA
D gene: NA
V gene: TRBV21-1
CDR3 protein: CASSNKNSYEQYF
CDR3 DNA: TGTGCCAGCAGCAATAAAAACTCCTACGAGCAGTACTTC

J gene: TRBJ1-2
clone size: once
D gene: TRBD1
V gene: TRBV5-4
CDR3 protein: CASSVDRGKGYTF
CDR3 DNA: TGTGCCAGCAGCGTTGACAGGGGAAAGGGCTACACCTTC

J gene: TRBJ2-2
clone size: NA
D gene: NA
V gene: TRBV7-9
CDR3 protein: CASSSDARELFF
CDR3 DNA: TGTGCCAGCAGCTCGGACGCACGGGAGCTGTTTTTT

J gene: TRBJ2-1
clone size: NA
D gene: TRBD2
V gene: TRBV7-3
CDR3 protein: CASSAAGLAGLSSSYNEQFF
CDR3 DNA: TGTGCCAGCAGCGCCGCCGGGCTAGCGGGGCTCTCAAGCTCCTACAATGAGCAGTTCTTC

J gene: TRBJ1-3
clone size: NA
D gene: TRBD1
V gene: TRBV30
CDR3 protein: CAWTGQISGNTIYF
CDR3 DNA: TGTGCCTGGACGGGACAGATTTCTGGAAACACCATATATTTT

J gene: TRBJ2-7
clone size: few
D gene: TRBD1
V gene: TRBV6-5
CDR3 protein: CASTRGKNEQYF
CDR3 DNA: TGTGCCAGCACCAGGGGGAAAAACGAGCAGTACTTC

J gene: TRBJ2-1
clone size: NA
D gene: TRBD2
V gene: TRBV20-1
CDR3 protein: CSASLAGGYNEQFF
CDR3 DNA: TGCAGTGCTAGTCTAGCGGGAGGCTACAATGAGCAGTTCTTC

J gene: TRBJ2-3
clone size: NA
D gene: NA
V gene: TRBV14
CDR3 protein: CASSRLGSTDTQYF
CDR3 DNA: TGTGCCAGCAGCCGACTTGGGAGCACAGATACGCAGTATTTT

J gene: TRBJ2-3
clone size: NA
D gene: NA
V gene: TRBV7-9
CDR3 protein: CASSSIADTQYF
CDR3 DNA: TGTGCCAGCAGCTCCATTGCCGATACGCAGTATTTT

J gene: TRBJ1-1
clone size: NA
D gene: NA
V gene: TRBV28
CDR3 protein: CASSLSQGNTEAFF
CDR3 DNA: TGTGCCAGCAGTTTAAGCCAGGGGAACACTGAAGCTTTCTTT

J gene: TRBJ2-7
clone size: few
D gene: TRBD1
V gene: TRBV7-8
CDR3 protein: CASNNPFRGRYEQYF
CDR3 DNA: TGTGCCAGCAACAATCCGTTCAGGGGGCGATACGAGCAGTACTTC

J gene: TRBJ2-3
clone size: few
D gene: NA
V gene: TRBV11-3
CDR3 protein: CASSLRTSTDTQYF
CDR3 DNA: TGTGCCAGCAGCTTAAGGACAAGCACAGATACGCAGTATTTT

J gene: TRBJ2-3
clone size: NA
D gene: NA
V gene: TRBV24-1
CDR3 protein: CATSGDGHSTDTQYF
CDR3 DNA: TGTGCCACCAGCGGGGACGGCCATAGCACAGATACGCAGTATTTT

J gene: TRBJ2-7
clone size: NA
D gene: TRBD2
V gene: TRBV6-5
CDR3 protein: CASSYGRDYEQYF
CDR3 DNA: TGTGCCAGCAGTTACGGGAGGGATTACGAGCAGTACTTC

J gene: TRBJ2-1
clone size: once
D gene: TRBD2
V gene: TRBV5-1
CDR3 protein: CASSLDGRVYNEQFF
CDR3 DNA: TGCGCCAGCAGCTTGGATGGGAGGGTCTACAATGAGCAGTTCTTC

J gene: TRBJ2-2
clone size: NA
D gene: TRBD1
V gene: TRBV9
CDR3 protein: CASNPDRGYTGELFF
CDR3 DNA: TGTGCCAGCAACCCGGACAGGGGGTACACCGGGGAGCTGTTTTTT

J gene: TRBJ2-7
clone size: few
D gene: NA
V gene: TRBV5-1
CDR3 protein: CASSFSGGHGYEQYF
CDR3 DNA: TGCGCCAGCAGCTTCTCAGGGGGGCACGGATACGAGCAGTACTTC

J gene: TRBJ2-5
clone size: NA
D gene: NA
V gene: TRBV5-1
CDR3 protein: CASSLVPGSQETQYF
CDR3 DNA: TGCGCCAGCAGCTTGGTCCCAGGGAGCCAAGAGACCCAGTACTTC

J gene: TRBJ1-6
clone size: NA
D gene: NA
V gene: TRBV6-6
CDR3 protein: CASTPGNSPLHF
CDR3 DNA: TGTGCCAGCACCCCCGGGAATTCACCCCTCCACTTT

J gene: TRBJ1-4
clone size: NA
D gene: TRBD1
V gene: TRBV9
CDR3 protein: CASSVAGRGLVDEKLFF
CDR3 DNA: TGTGCCAGCAGCGTAGCTGGAAGGGGGCTAGTAGATGAAAAACTGTTTTTT

J gene: TRBJ2-3
clone size: NA
D gene: TRBD2
V gene: TRBV14
CDR3 protein: CASSHTIGGTDTQYF
CDR3 DNA: TGTGCCAGCAGCCACACGATCGGGGGGACAGATACGCAGTATTTT

J gene: TRBJ2-3
clone size: NA
D gene: TRBD2
V gene: TRBV5-1
CDR3 protein: CASSLKSGGGTDTQYF
CDR3 DNA: TGCGCCAGCAGCTTGAAAAGCGGGGGGGGCACAGATACGCAGTATTTT

J gene: TRBJ2-6
clone size: NA
D gene: NA
V gene: TRBV11-3
CDR3 protein: CASRRGAGANVLTF
CDR3 DNA: TGTGCCAGCCGCCGGGGCGCTGGGGCCAACGTCCTGACTTTC

J gene: TRBJ1-4
clone size: few
D gene: NA
V gene: TRBV6-5
CDR3 protein: CASSYGQTLNEKLFF
CDR3 DNA: TGTGCCAGCAGTTACGGACAGACTTTAAATGAAAAACTGTTTTTT

J gene: TRBJ2-1
clone size: NA
D gene: TRBD1
V gene: TRBV10-1
CDR3 protein: CASSPAPTGGSSSYNEQFF
CDR3 DNA: TGCGCCAGCAGTCCTGCCCCGACAGGGGGATCCAGCTCCTACAATGAGCAGTTCTTC

J gene: TRBJ2-7
clone size: NA
D gene: NA
V gene: TRBV30
CDR3 protein: CAWSAPRASPYEQYF
CDR3 DNA: TGTGCCTGGAGTGCTCCTCGGGCTTCCCCCTACGAGCAGTACTTC

J gene: TRBJ1-5
clone size: few
D gene: NA
V gene: TRBV9
CDR3 protein: CASSVGVLGNQPQHF
CDR3 DNA: TGTGCCAGCAGCGTAGGAGTCCTTGGGAATCAGCCCCAGCATTTT

J gene: TRBJ1-5
clone size: NA
D gene: NA
V gene: TRBV6-6
CDR3 protein: CASSYSTGRVQPQHF
CDR3 DNA: TGTGCCAGCAGTTACTCGACAGGCCGGGTTCAGCCCCAGCATTTT

J gene: TRBJ1-1
clone size: NA
D gene: TRBD1
V gene: TRBV19
CDR3 protein: CASLGQDIMNTEAFF
CDR3 DNA: TGTGCCAGTTTGGGACAGGACATTATGAACACTGAAGCTTTCTTT

J gene: TRBJ2-5
clone size: once
D gene: TRBD2
V gene: TRBV7-8
CDR3 protein: CASSFGTSGSGETQYF
CDR3 DNA: TGTGCCAGCAGCTTCGGGACTAGCGGGAGTGGTGAGACCCAGTACTTC

J gene: TRBJ1-2
clone size: NA
D gene: NA
V gene: TRBV6-5
CDR3 protein: CASSYGAGEGYTF
CDR3 DNA: TGTGCCAGCAGTTACGGGGCAGGGGAAGGCTACACCTTC

J gene: TRBJ1-4
clone size: NA
D gene: TRBD1
V gene: TRBV19
CDR3 protein: CASSGDRVHEKLFF
CDR3 DNA: TGTGCCAGTAGTGGGGACAGGGTTCATGAAAAACTGTTTTTT

J gene: TRBJ2-3
clone size: NA
D gene: TRBD1
V gene: TRBV15
CDR3 protein: CATLSGQLSTDTQYF
CDR3 DNA: TGTGCCACCTTGTCGGGACAGCTTAGCACAGATACGCAGTATTTT

J gene: TRBJ2-5
clone size: NA
D gene: TRBD2
V gene: TRBV20-1
CDR3 protein: CSASYLAGVETQYF
CDR3 DNA: TGCAGTGCTAGTTATTTAGCGGGAGTAGAGACCCAGTACTTC

J gene: TRBJ1-1
clone size: NA
D gene: NA
V gene: TRBV25-1
CDR3 protein: CASTPGGTEAFF
CDR3 DNA: TGTGCCAGCACCCCTGGGGGCACTGAAGCTTTCTTT

J gene: TRBJ2-7
clone size: NA
D gene: NA
V gene: TRBV11-2
CDR3 protein: CASSLLVAALRGYYEQYF
CDR3 DNA: TGTGCCAGCAGCTTACTAGTAGCGGCCCTCCGGGGGTACTACGAGCAGTACTTC

J gene: TRBJ2-2
clone size: NA
D gene: TRBD1
V gene: TRBV5-1
CDR3 protein: CASSFGTGATGELFF
CDR3 DNA: TGCGCCAGCAGTTTCGGGACAGGGGCCACCGGGGAGCTGTTTTTT

J gene: TRBJ1-1
clone size: few
D gene: NA
V gene: TRBV25-1
CDR3 protein: CASRGTLNTEAFF
CDR3 DNA: TGTGCCAGCAGGGGCACCCTGAACACTGAAGCTTTCTTT

J gene: TRBJ1-1
clone size: NA
D gene: TRBD1
V gene: TRBV6-4
CDR3 protein: CASSEDRGSQAFF
CDR3 DNA: TGTGCCAGCAGTGAAGACAGGGGGAGTCAAGCTTTCTTT

J gene: TRBJ1-2
clone size: NA
D gene: TRBD1
V gene: TRBV7-8
CDR3 protein: CASSPRQGGGYTF
CDR3 DNA: TGTGCCAGCAGCCCCCGACAGGGAGGCGGCTACACCTTC

J gene: TRBJ2-2
clone size: NA
D gene: TRBD1
V gene: TRBV19
CDR3 protein: CASSTSPGQGTGELFF
CDR3 DNA: TGTGCCAGTAGTACCTCTCCGGGACAGGGTACCGGGGAGCTGTTTTTT

J gene: TRBJ2-1
clone size: NA
D gene: NA
V gene: TRBV9
CDR3 protein: CASSDTGNEQFF
CDR3 DNA: TGTGCCAGCAGCGATACAGGGAATGAGCAGTTCTTC

J gene: TRBJ2-2
clone size: once
D gene: NA
V gene: TRBV9
CDR3 protein: CASSVGYGGTGELFF
CDR3 DNA: TGTGCCAGCAGCGTGGGTTACGGGGGCACCGGGGAGCTGTTTTTT

J gene: TRBJ1-1
clone size: NA
D gene: NA
V gene: TRBV5-4
CDR3 protein: CASSPGAENTEAFF
CDR3 DNA: TGTGCCAGCAGCCCCGGCGCCGAGAACACTGAAGCTTTCTTT

J gene: TRBJ1-5
clone size: few
D gene: NA
V gene: TRBV7-9
CDR3 protein: CASSLAGAGNNQPQHF
CDR3 DNA: TGTGCCAGCAGCTTAGCCGGGGCAGGTAATAATCAGCCCCAGCATTTT

J gene: TRBJ2-1
clone size: NA
D gene: NA
V gene: TRBV21-1
CDR3 protein: CASSKAHSYNEQFF
CDR3 DNA: TGTGCCAGCAGCAAGGCACACTCCTACAATGAGCAGTTCTTC

J gene: TRBJ1-6
clone size: NA
D gene: NA
V gene: TRBV3-1/TRBV3-2
CDR3 protein: CASSQVVGANSPLHF
CDR3 DNA: TGTGCCAGCAGCCAAGTGGTAGGAGCTAATTCACCCCTCCACTTT

J gene: TRBJ2-5
clone size: NA
D gene: TRBD1
V gene: TRBV7-7
CDR3 protein: CAIRQGGAQYF
CDR3 DNA: TGTGCTATCCGACAGGGGGGGGCCCAGTACTTC

J gene: TRBJ1-2
clone size: NA
D gene: TRBD1
V gene: TRBV3-1/TRBV3-2
CDR3 protein: CASSQEQGSGYTF
CDR3 DNA: TGTGCCAGCAGCCAAGAACAGGGGTCTGGCTACACCTTC

J gene: TRBJ1-5
clone size: NA
D gene: NA
V gene: TRBV6-2/TRBV6-3
CDR3 protein: CASSYSGKGSAQPQHF
CDR3 DNA: TGTGCCAGCAGTTACTCGGGTAAGGGATCAGCTCAGCCCCAGCATTTT

J gene: TRBJ1-6
clone size: once
D gene: NA
V gene: TRBV6-5
CDR3 protein: CASKGFPNSPLHF
CDR3 DNA: TGTGCCAGCAAAGGTTTCCCTAATTCACCCCTCCACTTT

J gene: TRBJ2-3
clone size: NA
D gene: NA
V gene: TRBV5-4
CDR3 protein: CASSGVVGSNTDTQYF
CDR3 DNA: TGTGCCAGCAGCGGCGTGGTGGGCTCCAACACAGATACGCAGTATTTT

J gene: TRBJ1-5
clone size: few
D gene: NA
V gene: TRBV6-2/TRBV6-3
CDR3 protein: CASSYYGYSNQPQHF
CDR3 DNA: TGTGCCAGCAGTTACTACGGGTATAGCAATCAGCCCCAGCATTTT

J gene: TRBJ1-5
clone size: NA
D gene: TRBD1
V gene: TRBV15
CDR3 protein: CATSRGQGGNQPQHF
CDR3 DNA: TGTGCCACCAGCAGGGGACAGGGCGGGAATCAGCCCCAGCATTTT

J gene: TRBJ2-2
clone size: NA
D gene: NA
V gene: TRBV5-5
CDR3 protein: CASSLGGGLNTGELFF
CDR3 DNA: TGTGCCAGCAGCTTGGGAGGGGGATTAAACACCGGGGAGCTGTTTTTT